This T cell receptor beta chain was documented in a study of blood T cell repertoires in COVID-19. The repertoire was sequenced with immunoSEQ multiplex PCR; TCRdb's copy has only in-frame clones and lacks some. This table holds about 220,000 clones, 86% found once. The germline V and J ends were trimmed by 4 bases and 5 bases, with 13 bases remaining between them. This CDR3 has 14 residues. Germline CDR1 SGHRS, CDR2 YFSETQ. The TCR was taken from a man under 40 who had recovered from COVID-19. Sequenced material: peripheral blood. The chain combines TRBV5-1 with TRBJ2-1; weak D call: TRBD1 (5 bases). CDR3 residues: CASSPRGWDNEQFF. The DNA of the CDR3 is TGCGCCAGCAGCCCAAGGGGCTGGGACAATGAGCAGTTCTTC.